This entry is about one T cell receptor (beta chain). This entry belongs to a study of blood T cell repertoires in COVID-19. The wider study: Italy, Spain and the United States were the sources of the convalescent and acute COVID-19 samples. T cells, B-cell-depleted T cells, or PBMCs supplied cDNA or gDNA.

Authors' methods: Amplified reference gene primers provided the basis for estimating nucleated cell counts. Profiling relied on immunoSEQ multiplex PCR, and the TCRdb table lists in-frame clones only, not all of them. D and trimming were read from the DNA, whereas the V and J calls and clone size are those reported in that table. The sample includes fewer than 400,000 clones, approximately 82% of them seen just once. This CDR3 spans 15 amino acids. Per germline, CDR1 SGHNT and CDR2 YYREEE (reference sequence). V was pared by 4 bases and J by 2 bases, with 16 bases between. The chain recombines TRBV5-4 with TRBJ2-7; perhaps TRBD1 as D (6 bases). The sequence came from a man aged 30 to 39 with active or convalescent COVID-19. Source material: peripheral blood. CDR3 loop: CASSHGADSTYEQYF. DNA for the CDR3: TGTGCCAGCAGCCACGGGGCGGACAGCACCTACGAGCAGTACTTC.